The 27 T cell receptor beta chains below were found in one sample sequenced in a study of T cells in Graves' hyperthyroidism and ophthalmopathy. Amplification targeted TCR beta CDR3 regions from RNA transcripts. First-round RT-PCR targeting the TCR CDR3 was performed with the HTBI primer set. TCRdb fed the multiplex PCR reads into MiXCR, producing one record per CDR3 protein. The profile shows around 350,000 distinct CDR3 sequences, 19% of them singletons. The sample taken for sequencing was blood. The receptors were sampled from a woman aged 18-29 years with Graves' hyperthyroidism.

This clonotype came up many times. The V gene is TRBV18, the J gene TRBJ1-5; the D is unclear. Germline CDR1 reads KGHSH; CDR2 reads LQKENI. Trimming removed 2 bases at V and 7 bases at J, with 12 bases between. The CDR3 consists of 14 residues. The CDR3 DNA reads TGTGCCAGCTCACCAACTCAAGGAGAGCAGCCCCAGCATTTT. Its translation is CASSPTQGEQPQHF. Together with reference TRBV18 and TRBJ1-5, the CDR3 gives the full variable domain: NAGVMQNPRHLVRRRGQEARLRCSPMKGHSHVYWYRQLPEEGLKFMVYLQKENIIDESGMPKERFSAEFPKEGPSILRIQQVVRGDSAAYFCASSPTQGEQPQHFGDGTRLSIL.

Many counts were recorded for this clonotype. A clone one base away is much larger, so this may be a read error. The rearrangement links TRBV12-3 or TRBV12-4 to TRBJ1-1; tentative D call: TRBD1 (6 bases). V was clipped by 6 bases and J by 1 base, with 12 bases between them. The CDR3 is made up of 14 amino acids. The CDR3 region is CASSPRQANTEAFF. Written as DNA, the CDR3 is TGTGCCAGCAGCCCAAGACAGGCGAACACTGAAGCTTTCTTT.

Many counts were recorded for this clonotype. V and J are TRBV5-1 and TRBJ1-2; no clear D. V gave up 0 bases and J gave up 4 bases, with 7 bases separating them. Germline lookup yields CDR1 SGHRS and CDR2 YFSETQ. The CDR3 is 13 residues long. Here the CDR3 reads CASSLDEVYGYTF. The CDR3 coding sequence is TGCGCCAGCAGCTTGGATGAGGTCTATGGCTACACCTTC.

This clonotype appeared many times. The chain carries TRBV7-6 and TRBJ2-2; 8 nucleotides agree with TRBD1. This CDR3 has 15 residues. Per the germline V gene, CDR1 is SGHVS and CDR2 is FNYEAQ. V lost 3 bases, J lost 6 bases, and 6 bases stayed unmatched. For the CDR3, the DNA is TGTGCCAGCAGCTTGCCCTCCAGGGGGCCCGGGGAGCTGTTTTTT. Its translation is CASSLPSRGPGELFF. The full variable domain, completed using reference TRBV7-6 and TRBJ2-2, is GAGVSQSPRYKVTKRGQDVALRCDPISGHVSLYWYRQALGQGPEFLTYFNYEAQQDKSGLPNDRFSAERPEGSISTLTIQRTEQRDSAMYRCASSLPSRGPGELFFGEGSRLTVL.

J is TRBJ1-1 and V is TRBV12-3 or TRBV12-4, with 8 bases aligning to TRBD1. CDR3 length equals 14 residues. V lost 6 bases and J lost 2; bases outside the gene matches: 5. CDR3 sequence (DNA): TGTGCCAGCAGACTAGGGACAGGAAACACTGAAGCTTTCTTT. It specifies CASRLGTGNTEAFF.

Ten or more counts support this clonotype. This CDR3 reads CASTGRGTFTYEQYF. The CDR3 DNA reads as TGTGCCAGCACAGGTAGAGGGACATTTACCTACGAGCAGTACTTC. The chain uses TRBV28 and TRBJ2-7, with D possibly TRBD1 on 6 matching bases. V was clipped by 7 bases and J by 2 bases, with 18 bases between them. Germline values: CDR1 MDHEN, CDR2 SYDVKM. CDR3 length: 15 amino acids.

CDR3 coding DNA: TGTGCCAGCAGCACTCACGGGGGGGCAGTTGACGGGGAGCTGTTTTTT. Translation gives CASSTHGGAVDGELFF. The chain couples TRBV9 to TRBJ2-2, with 8 bases matching TRBD2. The CDR3 is 16 residues long. Trimming removed 4 bases from V and 7 bases from J; junction bases left unmatched: 12. Germline CDR1 and CDR2: SGDLS and YYNGEE.

This clonotype appeared many times. The chain joins TRBV3-1 to TRBJ1-1; possibly TRBD1 for D (6 bases). Germline lookup yields CDR1 LGHDT and CDR2 YNNKEL (reference sequence). The ends were cut back, 3 bases at V and 11 bases at J, with 10 bases in the middle. The CDR3 length is 11 residues. Written as DNA, the CDR3 is TGTGCCAGCAGCCAGGGGGCAGGGGCTTTCTTT. This sequence encodes CASSQGAGAFF.

This clonotype has a count of ten or more. This chain joins TRBV6-1 and TRBJ1-3; TRBD1 is a possible D gene (5 bases). Trimming shortened V by 7 bases and J by 2 bases, and 15 bases separated the two germline ends. The CDR3 runs 15 residues. Germline CDR1 and CDR2: MNHNS and SASEGT. The CDR3 reads CASTSGGSAGNTIYF. CDR3 nucleotides: TGTGCCAGCACCAGCGGGGGTTCCGCTGGAAACACCATATATTTT.

The table lists this clonotype with many counts. The V and J genes are TRBV27 and TRBJ1-1; a weak D match, TRBD1 (5 bases). V lost 1 base, J lost 0 bases, and 9 bases lay in between. The CDR3 totals 15 residues. CDR1 MNHEY and CDR2 SMNVEV come from the germline V gene (reference sequence). The CDR3 DNA follows: TGTGCCAGCAGTTTATGGGGGAACATGAACACTGAAGCTTTCTTT. It yields the protein CASSLWGNMNTEAFF.

This clonotype showed up many times. This chain uses TRBV28 with TRBJ2-2; possibly TRBD2 for D (5 bases). V was trimmed by 8 bases and J by 1 base, leaving 8 bases between them. The germline gives CDR1 MDHEN, CDR2 SYDVKM. This CDR3 is 13 amino acids long. The DNA for the CDR3 is TGTGCCAGCTTGGCGGGGAACACCGGGGAGCTGTTTTTT. This translates into CASLAGNTGELFF.

This sequence joins TRBV6-5 and TRBJ2-4; possible D gene TRBD2, 5 bases. Germline V gene data show CDR1 as MNHEY and CDR2 as SVGAGI. This CDR3 has 16 residues. V was pared by 4 bases and J by 0 bases, with 13 bases between. The CDR3 sequence is CASSSLGILAKNIQYF. In DNA form, the CDR3 reads TGTGCCAGCAGTTCCCTCGGGATCCTAGCCAAAAACATTCAGTACTTC.

The chain carries TRBV13 and TRBJ1-2; D uncertain. With 7 bases removed from V and 7 bases from J, the gap between germline ends came to 22 bases. The CDR3 sequence is 15 residues long. Germline CDR1 is PRHDT and CDR2 is FYEKMQ (reference sequence). CDR3 amino acids: CASTNRRRPIPGYTF. The CDR3 coding sequence is TGTGCCAGCACCAATCGTCGGAGGCCTATCCCTGGCTACACCTTC.

As concerns this clonotype: At one of its ends the junction is not consistent with the germline gene, which may arise from a read error. CDR3 loop: CASSQAGVVPPYGYTF. In DNA form, the CDR3 reads TGCGCCAGCAGCCAAGCAGGAGTCGTCCCGCCCTATGGTTACACCTTC. V is TRBV4-1 and J is TRBJ1-2; D remains ambiguous. The CDR3 loop spans 16 amino acids. CDR1 and CDR2 (germline): MGHRA, YSYEKL.

This clonotype occurred many times. The V gene is TRBV19, the J gene TRBJ2-7; D gene ambiguous. The CDR3 consists of 13 residues. In germline, CDR1 is LNHDA, CDR2 SQIVND (reference sequence). Trimming removed 2 bases at V and 0 bases at J, with 5 bases between. The CDR3 loop reads CASSIMVSYEQYF. CDR3 sequence (DNA): TGTGCCAGTAGTATAATGGTCTCCTACGAGCAGTACTTC.

This clonotype was detected many times. The gene calls are TRBV3-1 and TRBJ2-5; tentative D call: TRBD2 (5 bases). Germline CDR1 LGHDT, CDR2 YNNKEL (reference sequence). Trimming left V 0 bases short and J 5 bases short, with 13 bases between. This CDR3 contains 15 residues. CDR3 DNA: TGTGCCAGCAGCCAAGAAACTCCGGGATGGGAGACCCAGTACTTC. Translated: CASSQETPGWETQYF.

This clonotype was picked up many times. This chain connects TRBV20-1 to TRBJ1-2, with 8 bases fitting TRBD1. The CDR3 covers 14 residues. After removal of 5 bases from V and 5 bases from J, the junction contained 10 bases not matched to a gene. CDR1 is DFQATT, CDR2 SNEGSKA, per germline (reference sequence). The CDR3 DNA follows: TGCAGTGCTTGGGGAAGGACAGGGTCTTATGGCTACACCTTC. Protein product: CSAWGRTGSYGYTF.

This clonotype occurred many times. The J gene is TRBJ1-5, the V gene TRBV6-1; D uncertain. The V end was cut by 8 bases, the J end by 0 bases, with 5 bases between. Germline V lookup: CDR1 MNHNS, CDR2 SASEGT. CDR3 length: 12 residues. The CDR3 sequence: CASEYSNQPQHF. Here the CDR3 DNA reads TGTGCCAGCGAATATAGCAATCAGCCCCAGCATTTT.

A remark on this clonotype: With a much larger clone just one base away, this may be a read error. The chain uses TRBV12-5 and TRBJ1-1; TRBD1 agrees at 7 bases. Germline lookup yields CDR1 LGHNT and CDR2 FRNRAP. The CDR3 loop spans 14 amino acids. The CDR3 DNA reads as TGTGCTAGTGGTTTGGGTCCGAGACAGGGTTTAGCTTGCTTT. Residues: CASGLGPRQGLACF.

This clonotype was counted once. The junction departs from germline at one end; a sequencing error may be responsible. The J gene is TRBJ2-5, the V gene TRBV3-1, with 13 bases identical to TRBD2. From germline, CDR1 is LGHDT and CDR2 YNNKEL (reference sequence). The CDR3 spans 13 residues. The CDR3 DNA sequence: TGTGCCACCAGCAGACTAGCGGGAGGGACCCAGTACTTC. It encodes CATSRLAGGTQYF.

In this sample, this clonotype turned up many times. The chain uses TRBV11-2 and TRBJ1-1; D gene unclear. The CDR3 sequence is 15 residues long. CDR1 and CDR2 from the germline V gene are SGHAT and FQNNGV. The V and J ends lost 0 bases and 1 base respectively, with 9 bases between them. In DNA form, the CDR3 reads TGTGCCAGCAGCTTAGAAAGTACCAGGAACACTGAAGCTTTCTTT. Translated, it gives CASSLESTRNTEAFF. The full variable domain, its missing parts supplied by reference TRBV11-2 and TRBJ1-1, is EAGVAQSPRYKIIEKRQSVAFWCNPISGHATLYWYQQILGQGPKLLIQFQNNGVVDDSQLPKDRFSAERLKGVDSTLKIQPAKLEDSAVYLCASSLESTRNTEAFFGQGTRLTVV.

The chain uses TRBV7-8 and TRBJ1-1; a possible D gene is TRBD1 (5 bases). The CDR3 totals 15 residues. Germline CDR1 and CDR2: SGHVS and FQNEAQ. Trimming cost V 4 bases and J 6 bases, with 18 bases left between them. The CDR3 is CASSSRGKGFPEAFF. DNA for the CDR3: TGTGCCAGCAGCTCGCGCGGAAAGGGGTTCCCTGAAGCTTTCTTT.

This clonotype was found many times. A much larger clonotype is one base distant, so this may be a read error. V is TRBV12-3 or TRBV12-4 and J is TRBJ1-1; 11 nucleotides agree with TRBD1. The CDR3 runs to 17 residues. The V and J ends lost 2 bases and 7 bases, in that order; junction bases with no gene match: 12. In DNA form, the CDR3 reads TGTGCCAGCAGTTTACCCTTTTGGGGGACAGGGGGGAGTGAAGCTTTCTTT. Residues: CASSLPFWGTGGSEAFF.

In its sample, this clonotype was seen once. The chain joins TRBV10-2 to TRBJ2-2, with 9 bases aligning to TRBD1. Germline V lookup: CDR1 WSHSY, CDR2 SAAADI. V dropped 3 bases and J dropped 7; count of bases not matched to a gene: 9. The CDR3 is 16 amino acids. This chain's CDR3 is CASSDTGGGGGGELFF. The CDR3 nucleotides are TGCGCCAGCAGTGACACAGGGGGCGGGGGCGGCGGGGAGCTGTTTTTT.

The chain joins TRBV4-1 to TRBJ2-4, with 8 bases fitting TRBD2. This CDR3 comprises 14 residues. Germline V CDR1 and CDR2: MGHRA, YSYEKL. After removal of 6 bases from V and 7 bases from J, the junction contained 8 bases not matched to a gene. CDR3 nucleotide sequence: TGCGCCAGCAGAGAACGGGGGGGCTTGAACATTCAGTACTTC. Translated: CASRERGGLNIQYF.

V gene TRBV14 combines with J gene TRBJ1-1; a possible D gene is TRBD1 (6 bases). Per the germline V gene, CDR1 is SGHDN and CDR2 is FVKESK. Between the trimmed V and J ends, which lost 1 base and 4 bases, there was a span of 16 bases. The CDR3 has 16 residues. CDR3 nucleotide sequence: TGTGCCAGCAGCCAAGTAGAAACGGGGGCGAGCACTGAAGCTTTCTTT. Translation: CASSQVETGASTEAFF.

The rearrangement links TRBV20-1 to TRBJ2-7; 7 bases are shared with TRBD1. There are 14 residues in the CDR3. J gave up 6 bases and V 6 bases, and 14 bases lay outside the gene matches. Germline CDR1 reads DFQATT; CDR2 reads SNEGSKA (reference sequence). Written as DNA, the CDR3 is TGCAGTGCGCACCGACAGGGCAAGATTGGCGAGCAGTACTTC. It yields the protein CSAHRQGKIGEQYF.